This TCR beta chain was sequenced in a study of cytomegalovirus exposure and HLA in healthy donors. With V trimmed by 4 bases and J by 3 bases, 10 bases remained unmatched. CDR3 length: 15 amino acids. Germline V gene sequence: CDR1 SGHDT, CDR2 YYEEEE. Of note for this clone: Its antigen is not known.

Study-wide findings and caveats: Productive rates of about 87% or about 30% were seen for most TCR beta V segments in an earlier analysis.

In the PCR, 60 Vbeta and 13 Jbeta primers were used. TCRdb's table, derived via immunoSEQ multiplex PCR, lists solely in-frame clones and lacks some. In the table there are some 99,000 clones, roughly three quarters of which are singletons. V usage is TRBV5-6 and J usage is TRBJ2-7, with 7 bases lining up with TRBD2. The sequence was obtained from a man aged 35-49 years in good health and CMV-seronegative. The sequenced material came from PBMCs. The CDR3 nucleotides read TGTGCCAGCAGCATAGGACTAGTTGGAGACTACGAGCAGTACTTC. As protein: CASSIGLVGDYEQYF.